Detailed here is one T cell receptor (beta chain). Its antigen is not known. The data were taken from a study of shared clonotypes between healthy human individuals. The test was conducted at deep level. Method: immunoSEQ multiplex PCR; TCRdb's copy keeps in-frame clones and lacks some. The sample has some 500,000 clones, about 96% seen once; the top ten hold about 0.059%. The V segment lost 9 bases and the J segment 7 bases; nucleotides outside the gene matches: 5. The CDR3 spans 13 residues. Germline CDR1 and CDR2: MNHEY and SMNVEV (reference sequence). The study drew all its donors from Caucasian adults living in Nashville, Tennessee. Findings and caveats of the study: Inspection by rarefaction showed sorted-subset sequencing to be incomplete despite large depth.

This TCR was sampled from a woman in her twenties or thirties in good health. The chain links TRBV27 to TRBJ2-1; 11 bases agree with TRBD2. Sequenced: naive CD4+ T cells sorted from blood. The subset: CD45RA+ positively selected. The CDR3 reads CASSGRAENEQFF. As DNA, the CDR3 is TGTGCCAGTAGCGGGAGGGCCGAAAATGAGCAGTTCTTC.